These 18 T cell receptor beta chains came from one sample sequenced in a study of T cell responses to AZD1222 COVID-19 vaccine. Clones were read by immunoSEQ multiplex PCR, and TCRdb kept only the in-frame ones, dropping some. Of 50,000 or so clones listed, approximately 88% were seen once; the top ten hold roughly 14%. Sequenced here: peripheral blood, sampled on day 0 of AZD1222 vaccination. The origin of the receptors is an adult in good health.

The chain employs TRBV27 and TRBJ2-1, with a tentative D call TRBD2 (7 bases). CDR3 length: 16 amino acids. V gave up 8 bases and J gave up 2 bases, with 19 bases separating them. CDR1 and CDR2 from the germline V gene are MNHEY and SMNVEV (reference sequence). DNA for the CDR3: TGTGCCAGCTTCGTGGGACGGGGGGCGGCCTACAATGAGCAGTTCTTC. It encodes CASFVGRGAAYNEQFF.

This chain links TRBV5-6 with TRBJ2-3; D not resolved. Germline-derived CDR1 and CDR2 are SGHDT and YYEEEE. The CDR3 loop spans 13 amino acids. Trimming took 0 bases from V and 6 from J, leaving 8 bases between them. For the CDR3, the DNA is TGTGCCAGCAGCTTGGGGGTGGGTGATACGCAGTATTTT. Translated, it gives CASSLGVGDTQYF.

The genes are TRBV2 and TRBJ2-1, with TRBD1 as a possible D gene (5 bases). V lost 8 bases, J lost 6 bases, and 11 bases lay in between. Per germline, CDR1 SNHLY and CDR2 FYNNEI. This CDR3 is 12 amino acids long. CDR3 protein: CASSPQGNEQFF. The CDR3 bases are TGTGCCAGCTCGCCCCAGGGCAATGAGCAGTTCTTC.

V and J are TRBV6-4 and TRBJ1-6, with a weak D call TRBD1 (5 bases). CDR1 and CDR2 (germline): MRHNA, SNTAGT. The CDR3 runs 14 residues. Trimming shortened V by 6 bases and J by 7 bases, and 13 bases separated the two germline ends. The CDR3 DNA is TGTGCCAGCAGCGGGACTTCCGTAAATTCACCCCTCCACTTT. It encodes CASSGTSVNSPLHF.

V is TRBV13 and J is TRBJ2-3, with D maybe TRBD2 (6 bases). Between the trimmed V and J ends, which lost 6 bases and 1 base, there was a span of 14 bases. Germline V gives CDR1 PRHDT, CDR2 FYEKMQ (reference sequence). There are 15 residues in the CDR3. The CDR3 region has the DNA TGTGCCAGCAGTCCAACGGGACTCCGCACAGATACGCAGTATTTT. Amino acid sequence: CASSPTGLRTDTQYF.

Only a few counts were recorded for this clone. The chain joins TRBV10-3 to TRBJ2-2; 9 bases match TRBD2. This CDR3 is built from 15 residues. Germline values: CDR1 ENHRY, CDR2 SYGVKD. J gave up 2 bases and V 6 bases, and 4 bases lay outside the gene matches. The CDR3 region has the DNA TGTGCCATCAGAACGGGACTAGCTAACACCGGGGAGCTGTTTTTT. Its protein product is CAIRTGLANTGELFF.

This chain joins TRBV7-9 and TRBJ2-1; TRBD2 matches at 8 bases. CDR1 SEHNR and CDR2 FQNEAQ come from the germline V gene (reference sequence). V gave up 5 bases and J gave up 7 bases; unmatched junction bases: 13. CDR3 length: 16 residues. This chain's CDR3 is CASSPPGLGAENEQFF. DNA for the CDR3: TGTGCCAGCAGCCCGCCGGGACTAGGGGCCGAAAATGAGCAGTTCTTC.

V and J are TRBV30 and TRBJ1-2; D might be TRBD1 (5 bases). V was pared by 4 bases and J by 7 bases, with 16 bases between. Germline CDR1 reads GTSNPN; CDR2 reads SVGIG (reference sequence). The CDR3 covers 13 residues. CDR3 loop: CAWKIGGDSGYTF. The CDR3 bases are TGTGCCTGGAAAATAGGAGGGGATAGTGGCTACACCTTC.

The chain couples TRBV5-1 to TRBJ2-7; no clear D gene. This CDR3 has 15 residues. The V gene's germline CDR1 is SGHRS and CDR2 YFSETQ. V dropped 0 bases and J dropped 3 bases, with 13 bases sitting between them. This chain's CDR3 is CASSLGTGYNYEQYF. The CDR3 DNA is TGCGCCAGCAGCTTGGGGACGGGCTACAACTACGAGCAGTACTTC.

The CDR3: CATSESRGFNEQFF. The CDR3, as DNA: TGTGCCACCAGTGAATCAAGGGGATTTAATGAGCAGTTCTTC. The chain couples TRBV24-1 to TRBJ2-1, with a weak D call TRBD1 (5 bases). With 4 bases removed from V and 7 bases from J, the gap between germline ends came to 13 bases. Looked up from germline, CDR1 is KGHDR and CDR2 is SFDVKD. This CDR3 is 14 amino acids long.

This clone was counted between two and nine times. The V call is TRBV19, the J call TRBJ2-2, with a possible D match to TRBD2 (6 bases). The CDR3 spans 16 residues. Trimming took off 10 bases at V and 0 bases at J, with 18 bases between the two ends. Germline V gives CDR1 LNHDA, CDR2 SQIVND (reference sequence). The CDR3 is CATAQSASANTGELFF. CDR3 DNA: TGTGCCACCGCCCAGTCCGCTAGCGCGAACACCGGGGAGCTGTTTTTT. Looking up the rest from reference TRBV19 and TRBJ2-2 gives the full variable domain: DGGITQSPKYLFRKEGQNVTLSCEQNLNHDAMYWYRQDPGQGLRLIYYSQIVNDFQKGDIAEGYSVSREKKESFPLTVTSAQKNPTAFYLCATAQSASANTGELFFGEGSRLTVL.

This clone appeared once. The chain carries TRBV7-3 and TRBJ2-3, with unresolved D. CDR1 SGHTA and CDR2 FQGTGA come from the germline V gene. CDR3 size: 14 residues. With 1 base removed from V and 1 base from J, the gap between germline ends came to 6 bases. The CDR3 spells CASSLSGGTDTQYF. The CDR3, as DNA: TGTGCCAGCAGCTTAAGTGGGGGCACAGATACGCAGTATTTT.

This clone was found a few times. Different DNA sequences within this sample yield the same CDR3. Here the CDR3 DNA reads TGTGCCAGCTCACCGGGAGGGAACACTGAAGCTTTCTTT. Translation: CASSPGGNTEAFF. This rearrangement joins TRBV18 to TRBJ1-1; D is ambiguous. This CDR3 comprises 13 residues. Trimming shortened V by 3 bases and J by 1 base, and 6 bases separated the two germline ends. CDR1 is KGHSH and CDR2 is LQKENI in the germline V gene. Full variable domain (outside the CDR3, taken from reference TRBV18 and TRBJ1-1): NAGVMQNPRHLVRRRGQEARLRCSPMKGHSHVYWYRQLPEEGLKFMVYLQKENIIDESGMPKERFSAEFPKEGPSILRIQQVVRGDSAAYFCASSPGGNTEAFFGQGTRLTVV.

The gene calls are TRBV4-1 and TRBJ2-3, with 10 bases fitting TRBD2. V shed 2 bases and J 2 bases; nucleotides not matched to a gene: 10. The CDR3 contains 18 residues. Germline CDR1 reads MGHRA; CDR2 reads YSYEKL. The CDR3 spells CASSQSSSGRGVTDTQYF. DNA of the CDR3: TGCGCCAGCAGCCAATCTTCTAGCGGGAGAGGTGTCACAGATACGCAGTATTTT.

The rearrangement uses TRBV7-2 and TRBJ2-3, with no clear D. Between the trimmed V and J ends, which lost 5 bases and 5 bases, there was a span of 11 bases. CDR1 is SGHTA, CDR2 FQGNSA, per germline. CDR3 length: 13 residues. The CDR3 DNA follows: TGTGCCAGCAGCCTCACCCCTCAAGATACGCAGTATTTT. Encoded protein: CASSLTPQDTQYF.

J is TRBJ2-7 and V is TRBV19; TRBD1 matches 8 bases. Germline V gene lookup returns CDR1 LNHDA and CDR2 SQIVND (reference sequence). CDR3 length: 13 amino acids. V trimming: 6 bases; J trimming: 0 bases; junction bases outside the gene matches: 1. The CDR3 region has the DNA TGTGCCAGTAGCAGGGGGCCCTCCTACGAGCAGTACTTC. Its translation: CASSRGPSYEQYF.

The J gene is TRBJ1-1, the V gene TRBV19; 9 bases are a match to TRBD1. V was clipped by 5 bases and J by 1 base; unmatched bases: 5. The CDR3 extends over 15 amino acids. Germline values: CDR1 LNHDA, CDR2 SQIVND (reference sequence). The CDR3 bases are TGTGCCAGTAGTCCCCGGGACAGGGCGAACACTGAAGCTTTCTTT. Its protein is CASSPRDRANTEAFF.

This chain joins TRBV30 and TRBJ1-2; tentative D call: TRBD1 (5 bases). There are 16 residues in the CDR3. Trimming cost V 3 bases and J 8 bases, with 25 bases left between them. CDR1 is GTSNPN and CDR2 is SVGIG in the germline V gene (reference sequence). The CDR3 sequence: CAWSVLSGTRPNGYTF. CDR3 bases: TGTGCCTGGAGCGTTCTATCCGGGACGCGGCCCAACGGCTACACCTTC.